Listed below are T cell receptor beta chains from one sample, sequenced in a study of Ad26.COV2.S vaccination and SARS-CoV-2 variants. Only in-frame clones appear in the TCRdb table, and some are missing; sequencing was by immunoSEQ multiplex PCR. The data hold over 250,000 clones, with over 75% observed a single time. The sample in question was peripheral blood, obtained in a trial of Ad26.COV2.S vaccine versus placebo. The receptors come from a person aged 18 to 59 who received the Ad26.COV2.S COVID-19 vaccine or a placebo. Each CDR3 is given with its conserved first and last residue. The order of the fields is D gene, V gene, clone size, J gene, CDR3 protein, CDR3 DNA. D genes are given only for firm matches. Where a row states a size, it is once, few, many or the class of an expanded clone; other rows omit it.

D gene: TRBD2; V gene: TRBV3-1/TRBV3-2; clone size: -; J gene: TRBJ2-3; CDR3 protein: CASSQNYLTSGPSTDTQYF; CDR3 DNA: TGTGCCAGCAGCCAAAACTACCTTACTAGCGGCCCTAGCACAGATACGCAGTATTTT
D gene: -; V gene: TRBV9; clone size: -; J gene: TRBJ1-4; CDR3 protein: CASSVDSGATNEKLFF; CDR3 DNA: TGTGCCAGCAGCGTAGATTCGGGAGCAACTAATGAAAAACTGTTTTTT
D gene: TRBD1; V gene: TRBV2; clone size: -; J gene: TRBJ2-1; CDR3 protein: CASSEGFQGAFGEFF; CDR3 DNA: TGTGCCAGCAGTGAAGGATTCCAGGGGGCGTTTGGAGAGTTCTTC
D gene: -; V gene: TRBV2; clone size: few; J gene: TRBJ2-1; CDR3 protein: CASQSEGFLAYNEQFF; CDR3 DNA: TGTGCCAGTCAAAGCGAGGGTTTCTTAGCCTACAATGAGCAGTTCTTC
D gene: -; V gene: TRBV4-1; clone size: -; J gene: TRBJ1-2; CDR3 protein: CASSLDGKDGYTF; CDR3 DNA: TGCGCCAGCAGCCTGGATGGGAAGGATGGCTACACCTTC
D gene: -; V gene: TRBV6-1; clone size: once; J gene: TRBJ1-2; CDR3 protein: CASSESVAADYYGYTF; CDR3 DNA: TGTGCCAGCAGTGAATCGGTGGCAGCGGATTACTATGGCTACACCTTC
D gene: TRBD2; V gene: TRBV6-5; clone size: -; J gene: TRBJ2-1; CDR3 protein: CATAGAGVWNEQFF; CDR3 DNA: TGTGCCACTGCTGGAGCGGGGGTTTGGAATGAGCAGTTCTTC
D gene: -; V gene: TRBV5-6; clone size: -; J gene: TRBJ1-5; CDR3 protein: CASSSKTGLSNQPQHF; CDR3 DNA: TGTGCCAGCAGCTCGAAGACAGGCCTAAGCAATCAGCCCCAGCATTTT
D gene: -; V gene: TRBV7-9; clone size: once; J gene: TRBJ2-3; CDR3 protein: CASSPPGVLDTQYF; CDR3 DNA: TGTGCCAGCAGCCCCCCTGGGGTGTTGGATACGCAGTATTTT
D gene: TRBD2; V gene: TRBV15; clone size: once; J gene: TRBJ2-3; CDR3 protein: CAVRSGGSTDTQYF; CDR3 DNA: TGTGCCGTTCGGAGCGGGGGTAGCACAGATACGCAGTATTTT
D gene: -; V gene: TRBV6-4; clone size: -; J gene: TRBJ1-5; CDR3 protein: CASSQQGKGSNQPQHF; CDR3 DNA: TGTGCCAGCAGCCAACAGGGAAAGGGGAGCAATCAGCCCCAGCATTTT
D gene: -; V gene: TRBV4-1; clone size: -; J gene: TRBJ2-1; CDR3 protein: CASSQGSGTDVF; CDR3 DNA: TGCGCCAGCAGCCAAGGTTCGGGGACCGACGTCTTC
D gene: -; V gene: TRBV29-1; clone size: -; J gene: TRBJ2-2; CDR3 protein: CSVVWSRLTGELFF; CDR3 DNA: TGCAGCGTTGTTTGGAGCCGGTTAACCGGGGAGCTGTTTTTT
D gene: TRBD1; V gene: TRBV5-1; clone size: -; J gene: TRBJ1-6; CDR3 protein: CASSPGTGGNSPLHF; CDR3 DNA: TGCGCCAGCAGCCCCGGGACAGGGGGTAATTCACCCCTCCACTTT
D gene: -; V gene: TRBV7-3; clone size: -; J gene: TRBJ1-1; CDR3 protein: CASSPGGWGLNTEAFF; CDR3 DNA: TGTGCCAGCAGCCCCGGAGGGTGGGGGTTGAACACTGAAGCTTTCTTT
D gene: TRBD2; V gene: TRBV6-5; clone size: -; J gene: TRBJ2-3; CDR3 protein: CASSYSRDYPTDTQYF; CDR3 DNA: TGTGCCAGCAGTTACTCCCGGGACTATCCCACAGATACGCAGTATTTT
D gene: -; V gene: TRBV13; clone size: -; J gene: TRBJ1-1; CDR3 protein: CASSLGVGHKNTEAFF; CDR3 DNA: TGTGCCAGCAGCTTAGGAGTAGGACACAAGAACACTGAAGCTTTCTTT
D gene: -; V gene: TRBV25-1; clone size: few; J gene: TRBJ1-1; CDR3 protein: CASKKANTEAFF; CDR3 DNA: TGTGCCAGCAAAAAGGCGAACACTGAAGCTTTCTTT
D gene: TRBD1; V gene: TRBV2; clone size: -; J gene: TRBJ2-7; CDR3 protein: CASTLRGQAYEQYF; CDR3 DNA: TGTGCCAGCACCTTACGGGGACAGGCCTACGAGCAGTACTTC
D gene: TRBD1; V gene: TRBV19; clone size: -; J gene: TRBJ2-2; CDR3 protein: CASSTKTGDLNTGELFF; CDR3 DNA: TGTGCCAGTAGTACGAAAACAGGGGACCTGAACACCGGGGAGCTGTTTTTT
D gene: -; V gene: TRBV13; clone size: -; J gene: TRBJ1-1; CDR3 protein: CASSLYGLNTEAFF; CDR3 DNA: TGTGCCAGCAGCTTATACGGACTAAACACTGAAGCTTTCTTT
D gene: TRBD1; V gene: TRBV4-2; clone size: -; J gene: TRBJ1-2; CDR3 protein: CASSQDEGAVNYGYTF; CDR3 DNA: TGTGCCAGCAGCCAAGATGAGGGGGCCGTGAACTATGGCTACACCTTC
D gene: -; V gene: TRBV3-1/TRBV3-2; clone size: -; J gene: TRBJ1-5; CDR3 protein: CASSQGSGWQPQHF; CDR3 DNA: TGTGCCAGCAGCCAAGGGTCGGGATGGCAGCCCCAGCATTTT
D gene: -; V gene: TRBV7-2; clone size: -; J gene: TRBJ1-1; CDR3 protein: CASSRQTGRGEAFF; CDR3 DNA: TGTGCCAGCAGCCGCCAGACCGGTCGTGGGGAAGCTTTCTTT
D gene: TRBD1; V gene: TRBV25-1; clone size: -; J gene: TRBJ1-1; CDR3 protein: CASSDHGQGKIWSTEAFF; CDR3 DNA: TGTGCCAGCAGTGACCACGGACAGGGTAAGATTTGGAGCACTGAAGCTTTCTTT
D gene: -; V gene: TRBV9; clone size: -; J gene: TRBJ2-5; CDR3 protein: CASSVLGAQETQYF; CDR3 DNA: TGTGCCAGCAGCGTACTAGGAGCCCAAGAGACCCAGTACTTC
D gene: TRBD2; V gene: TRBV5-4; clone size: -; J gene: TRBJ2-1; CDR3 protein: CASRSGSMNEQFF; CDR3 DNA: TGTGCCAGCCGTAGCGGGAGTATGAATGAGCAGTTCTTC
D gene: -; V gene: TRBV7-9; clone size: -; J gene: TRBJ1-5; CDR3 protein: CASSRTGLNQPQHF; CDR3 DNA: TGTGCCAGCAGCCGTACAGGGTTAAATCAGCCCCAGCATTTT
D gene: -; V gene: TRBV5-4; clone size: -; J gene: TRBJ2-5; CDR3 protein: CASSLQDPSTQYF; CDR3 DNA: TGTGCCAGCAGCTTGCAGGATCCGTCGACCCAGTACTTC
D gene: TRBD2; V gene: TRBV5-4; clone size: once; J gene: TRBJ2-7; CDR3 protein: CASSFMTSGRPYEQYF; CDR3 DNA: TGTGCCAGCAGCTTTATGACTAGCGGGAGACCCTACGAGCAGTACTTC
D gene: -; V gene: TRBV19; clone size: -; J gene: TRBJ2-7; CDR3 protein: CASSIVTWSDEQYF; CDR3 DNA: TGTGCCAGTAGTATCGTTACATGGAGCGACGAGCAGTACTTC
D gene: TRBD1; V gene: TRBV11-3; clone size: -; J gene: TRBJ2-2; CDR3 protein: CASSSSFTGGLNTGELFF; CDR3 DNA: TGTGCCAGCAGCTCTTCGTTCACAGGGGGCCTGAACACCGGGGAGCTGTTTTTT
D gene: -; V gene: TRBV19; clone size: -; J gene: TRBJ2-2; CDR3 protein: CASRPGANTGELFF; CDR3 DNA: TGTGCCAGTAGGCCCGGGGCGAACACCGGGGAGCTGTTTTTT
D gene: TRBD1; V gene: TRBV7-9; clone size: -; J gene: TRBJ2-7; CDR3 protein: CASSPWTGISSYEQYF; CDR3 DNA: TGTGCCAGCAGCCCCTGGACAGGAATTTCTTCCTACGAGCAGTACTTC
D gene: -; V gene: TRBV10-3; clone size: -; J gene: TRBJ2-5; CDR3 protein: CAISGQQKETQYF; CDR3 DNA: TGTGCCATCAGTGGACAGCAGAAAGAGACCCAGTACTTC
D gene: -; V gene: TRBV14; clone size: -; J gene: TRBJ1-4; CDR3 protein: CASSQEGFSGKLFF; CDR3 DNA: TGTGCCAGCAGCCAAGAGGGGTTTAGTGGAAAACTGTTTTTT
D gene: -; V gene: TRBV5-5; clone size: -; J gene: TRBJ1-1; CDR3 protein: CASSPLSPTENTEAFF; CDR3 DNA: TGTGCCAGCAGCCCCCTTTCCCCGACAGAGAACACTGAAGCTTTCTTT
D gene: TRBD1; V gene: TRBV30; clone size: -; J gene: TRBJ2-6; CDR3 protein: CAFRDRGSGANVLTF; CDR3 DNA: TGTGCCTTCCGGGACAGGGGCTCTGGGGCCAACGTCCTGACTTTC
D gene: -; V gene: TRBV20-1; clone size: once; J gene: TRBJ1-3; CDR3 protein: CSVPGGNTIYF; CDR3 DNA: TGCAGTGTCCCAGGGGGAAACACCATATATTTT
D gene: -; V gene: TRBV4-1; clone size: -; J gene: TRBJ1-3; CDR3 protein: CASSQDPGYGNTIYF; CDR3 DNA: TGCGCCAGCAGCCAAGATCCGGGTTATGGAAACACCATATATTTT
D gene: -; V gene: TRBV24-1; clone size: -; J gene: TRBJ2-3; CDR3 protein: CATSYGSTDTQYF; CDR3 DNA: TGTGCCACATCCTACGGCAGCACAGATACGCAGTATTTT
D gene: -; V gene: TRBV7-9; clone size: once; J gene: TRBJ2-1; CDR3 protein: CASSSREIGTEQFF; CDR3 DNA: TGTGCCAGCAGCTCTCGGGAGATTGGGACAGAGCAGTTCTTC
D gene: -; V gene: TRBV1; clone size: -; J gene: TRBJ2-1; CDR3 protein: CTSSPTHTTDRGSYNEQFF; CDR3 DNA: TGCACCAGCAGCCCCACCCATACAACCGACAGAGGATCCTACAATGAGCAGTTCTTC
D gene: -; V gene: TRBV5-1; clone size: -; J gene: TRBJ1-2; CDR3 protein: CASSAGGSAPTGYTF; CDR3 DNA: TGCGCCAGCAGCGCTGGGGGCTCAGCCCCCACTGGCTACACCTTC
D gene: -; V gene: TRBV19; clone size: -; J gene: TRBJ2-5; CDR3 protein: CASSIEGRDQETQYF; CDR3 DNA: TGTGCCAGTAGTATAGAAGGAAGGGACCAAGAGACCCAGTACTTC
D gene: -; V gene: TRBV7-9; clone size: once; J gene: TRBJ1-6; CDR3 protein: CASSLVTGRNSPLHF; CDR3 DNA: TGTGCCAGCAGCTTAGTTACAGGGAGGAATTCACCCCTCCACTTT